These 17 T cell receptor beta chains were all obtained from the same sample, sequenced in a study of T cell repertoires in aging, cancer and after chemotherapy. Amplification of TCR beta used genomic DNA extracted from peripheral blood. Multiplex touch-down PCR with TRB-A/B primers amplified rearranged V-D-J TRB sequences. TCRdb reanalysed the multiplex PCR reads using MiXCR and keeps one entry per CDR3 protein. The sample includes under 8,500 distinct CDR3 sequences, approximately 30% of them seen just once. Sequences were obtained from blood. Receptors originate from a human donor in good health.

This clonotype showed up just a few times. The rearrangement uses TRBV7-2 and TRBJ2-2; D gene ambiguous. The germline V gene has CDR1 SGHTA and CDR2 FQGNSA. The ends were cut back, 5 bases at V and 8 bases at J, with 18 bases in the middle. The CDR3 has 15 amino acids. CDR3 in amino acids: CASSPDATLGGELFF. The CDR3 DNA sequence: TGTGCCAGCAGCCCCGACGCAACCCTGGGGGGGGAGCTGTTTTTT.

This chain links TRBV7-9 with TRBJ2-1, with a tentative D call TRBD1 (6 bases). The CDR3 totals 12 residues. V was trimmed by 7 bases and J by 10 bases, leaving 14 bases between them. Germline V gene lookup returns CDR1 SEHNR and CDR2 FQNEAQ (reference sequence). The CDR3 spells CASNHVGAEQFF. DNA for the CDR3: TGTGCCAGCAACCATGTGGGGGCAGAGCAGTTCTTC.

This clonotype turned up a few times. The gene calls are TRBV12-3 or TRBV12-4 and TRBJ2-1, with 9 bases matching TRBD2. The V segment lost 2 bases and the J segment 0 bases; nucleotides outside the gene matches: 5. The CDR3 spans 17 residues. CDR3 nucleotides: TGTGCCAGCAGTTTACCCGTAGCGGGGGTCTCCTACAATGAGCAGTTCTTC. Its protein is CASSLPVAGVSYNEQFF.

This clonotype is termed medium-sized (0.01 to 0.1%). V and J are TRBV5-6 and TRBJ2-3, with a possible D match to TRBD2 (6 bases). The CDR3 spans 15 residues. Germline CDR1 SGHDT, CDR2 YYEEEE. Between the trimmed V and J ends, which lost 5 bases and 6 bases, there was a span of 19 bases. The CDR3 sequence is CASRRPGTGDDTQYF. The CDR3 nucleotides are TGTGCCAGCAGGCGGCCCGGGACTGGTGACGATACGCAGTATTTT.

The chain has TRBV29-1 and TRBJ1-2; possible D gene TRBD1, 6 bases. The CDR3 is 14 residues long. The germline gives CDR1 SQVTM, CDR2 ANQGSEA. The CDR3 DNA reads TGCAGGGGGACCTTTGGGGGACATGCTGTGGGCTACACCTTC. Translated, it gives CRGTFGGHAVGYTF.

The table lists this clonotype with a few counts. This chain joins TRBV7-9 and TRBJ2-6; D not certain. V lost 5 bases, J lost 0 bases, and 8 bases lay in between. CDR1 and CDR2 from the germline V gene are SEHNR and FQNEAQ (reference sequence). The CDR3 contains 15 residues. CDR3 bases: TGTGCCAGCAGCCCGTTTCCCTCTGGGGCCAACGTCCTGACTTTC. The encoded protein is CASSPFPSGANVLTF.

The chain carries TRBV7-9 and TRBJ1-4; D possibly corresponds to TRBD1 (6 bases). Per germline, CDR1 SEHNR and CDR2 FQNEAQ (reference sequence). The CDR3 spans 16 residues. V was shortened by 5 bases and J by 3 bases, with 16 bases between the two germline ends. CDR3 residues: CASSPLRGEANEKLFF. CDR3 in DNA: TGTGCCAGCAGCCCTCTCAGGGGAGAGGCTAATGAAAAACTGTTTTTT.

The CDR3 loop is CASSLYTWDGNYGYTF. The CDR3 DNA reads TGTGCCAGCTCACTCTATACTTGGGACGGGAACTATGGCTACACCTTC. This chain connects TRBV18 to TRBJ1-2; D possibly corresponds to TRBD1 (5 bases). The V gene's germline CDR1 is KGHSH and CDR2 LQKENI. Trimming pared 4 bases from V and 2 bases from J, leaving 17 bases between. The CDR3 extends over 16 amino acids.

By its share, this clonotype is medium-sized. The gene calls are TRBV30 and TRBJ2-6; 8 positions agree with TRBD1. Germline V gene sequence: CDR1 GTSNPN, CDR2 SVGIG (reference sequence). The CDR3 totals 15 residues. Trimming cost V 6 bases and J 4 bases; bases outside gene matches: 8. CDR3 sequence: CACDRGNLGANVLTF. CDR3 nucleotide sequence: TGTGCCTGTGACAGGGGTAATCTAGGGGCCAACGTCCTGACTTTC.

A few counts support this clonotype. J is TRBJ2-7 and V is TRBV7-6, with unresolved D. Per the germline V gene, CDR1 is SGHVS and CDR2 is FNYEAQ. The CDR3 has 13 residues. Deletions cut 5 bases from V and 2 bases from J, with 10 bases between. The CDR3 reads CASSPPGTYEQYF. DNA for the CDR3: TGTGCCAGCAGCCCTCCTGGTACCTACGAGCAGTACTTC.

This clonotype has only a few counts. CDR3 DNA: TGTGCCAGCTCACCAACCGGGACAGACCACGGGGAGCTGTTTTTT. Protein sequence: CASSPTGTDHGELFF. The rearrangement links TRBV18 to TRBJ2-2, with TRBD1 matching 7 bases. This CDR3 contains 15 residues. The germline gives CDR1 KGHSH, CDR2 LQKENI. V was clipped by 2 bases and J by 7 bases; unmatched bases: 7.

This clonotype was detected a few times. V gene TRBV27 combines with J gene TRBJ2-2; 8 bases line up with TRBD2. The CDR3 runs to 15 residues. Germline CDR1 reads MNHEY; CDR2 reads SMNVEV (reference sequence). J lost 6 bases, V lost 5 bases, and 8 bases had no gene match. As DNA, the CDR3 is TGTGCCAGCAGTCCCGGGGGGGCCCTCCCCGGGGAGCTGTTTTTT. Its translation is CASSPGGALPGELFF.

The CDR3 DNA reads TGTGTTAGCACGGGGGGATACAATGAGCAGTTCTTC. It encodes CVSTGGYNEQFF. This rearrangement joins TRBV7-9 to TRBJ2-1; 7 nucleotides agree with TRBD2. CDR3 length: 12 residues. Germline loops: CDR1 SEHNR, CDR2 FQNEAQ (reference sequence).

Only a few counts were recorded for this clonotype. This chain connects TRBV4-2 to TRBJ1-5, with 11 bases identical to TRBD1. J gave up 0 bases and V 6 bases, and 16 bases lay outside the gene matches. CDR1 and CDR2 from the germline V gene are LGHNA and YNFKEQ. The CDR3 is 20 residues long. Written as DNA, the CDR3 is TGTGCCAGCAGGGTGCGCAATGGACAGGGGGCTTCTTATAGCAATCAGCCCCAGCATTTT. It translates to CASRVRNGQGASYSNQPQHF.

By share of the sample, this clonotype is medium-sized. The rearrangement links TRBV19 to TRBJ2-7; no definite D call. The CDR3 covers 13 residues. Per the germline V gene, CDR1 is LNHDA and CDR2 is SQIVND (reference sequence). V was clipped by 5 bases and J by 1 base, with 9 bases between them. CDR3 coding DNA: TGTGCCAGTAGTGCCGGAGAGTCCTACGAGCAGTACTTC. Amino acids: CASSAGESYEQYF.

The chain couples TRBV11-2 to TRBJ2-1; weak D call: TRBD1 (5 bases). Germline loops: CDR1 SGHAT, CDR2 FQNNGV. Trimming left V 6 bases short and J 8 bases short, with 14 bases between. This CDR3 comprises 13 residues. DNA of the CDR3: TGTGCCAGCAGAGAACAGGCCAGGTATGAGCAGTTCTTC. The encoded protein is CASREQARYEQFF.

Within the sample, this clonotype is medium-sized. The chain employs TRBV27 and TRBJ2-1, with TRBD2 matching over 7 bases. CDR3 length: 12 amino acids. Trimming removed 8 bases from V and 3 bases from J; junction bases left unmatched: 1. Germline CDR1 MNHEY, CDR2 SMNVEV (reference sequence). DNA of the CDR3: TGTGCCAGCGCTAGCGGCTACAATGAGCAGTTCTTC. Its translation is CASASGYNEQFF.